One and the same sample provided the 10 T cell receptor beta chains below, sequenced in a study of blood T cells in healthy people across ages. Through a sample-barcoded 5' primer and a J-beta primer mix, a second PCR was run for roughly 6 to 11 cycles. Using its own MiXCR run on the 5' RACE reads, TCRdb lists one record per CDR3 protein. The table shows 1.2 million to 1.5 million distinct CDR3 sequences, with 42% occurring only once. The specimen was blood. The receptor source for this set is a woman between 18 and 30 years old in good health.

The V gene is TRBV7-9, the J gene TRBJ2-2; 12 nucleotides align to TRBD1. J lost 6 bases, V lost 6 bases, and 5 bases had no gene match. The CDR3 covers 15 residues. Germline lookup yields CDR1 SEHNR and CDR2 FQNEAQ (reference sequence). The CDR3 reads CASRSGTGGPGELFF. In DNA, the CDR3 is TGTGCCAGCAGGTCCGGGACAGGGGGCCCCGGGGAGCTGTTTTTT. The whole variable domain, filled in from reference TRBV7-9 and TRBJ2-2, reads DTGVSQNPRHKITKRGQNVTFRCDPISEHNRLYWYRQTLGQGPEFLTYFQNEAQLEKSRLLSDRFSAERPKGSFSTLEIQRTEQGDSAMYLCASRSGTGGPGELFFGEGSRLTVL.

This rearrangement joins TRBV6-1 to TRBJ2-5; 9 positions match TRBD2. V lost 7 bases and J lost 2; bases outside the gene matches: 5. The CDR3 contains 14 residues. Germline V lookup: CDR1 MNHNS, CDR2 SASEGT. The CDR3 protein is CASKALAGQETQYF. CDR3 nucleotide sequence: TGTGCCAGCAAGGCTCTAGCGGGGCAAGAGACCCAGTACTTC.

This chain links TRBV18 with TRBJ1-3; unclear D gene. The CDR3 totals 14 residues. The V gene lost 6 bases and the J gene lost 0 bases, with 9 bases spanning the gap. CDR1 KGHSH and CDR2 LQKENI come from the germline V gene. CDR3 in DNA: TGTGCCAGCTCGGAACTTAGCTCTGGAAACACCATATATTTT. Its protein product is CASSELSSGNTIYF.

This clonotype was detected a few times. V and J are TRBV11-1 and TRBJ2-1; either TRBD1 or TRBD2 may supply D (6 bases each). The assigned J gene may be wrong: the sequence end matches TRBJ2-7 better. The germline CDR1 and CDR2 sequences are SGHAT and FQDESV (reference sequence). There are 14 residues in the CDR3. CDR3 nucleotides: TGTGCCAGCAGCTTTGGGGGGCTCTACAATGAGCAGTACTTC. Translating gives CASSFGGLYNEQYF.

The chain joins TRBV12-3 or TRBV12-4 to TRBJ2-7; TRBD2 matches at 13 bases. J gave up 7 bases and V 6 bases, and 9 bases lay outside the gene matches. This CDR3 contains 15 residues. For the CDR3, the DNA is TGTGCCAGCAGACTAGCGGGAGGGCCGGACAATGAGCAGTACTTC. It codes for CASRLAGGPDNEQYF.

J is TRBJ1-1 and V is TRBV12-3 or TRBV12-4; perhaps TRBD1 as D (6 bases). Between the trimmed V and J ends, which lost 8 bases and 6 bases, there was a span of 10 bases. The CDR3 has 11 residues. The CDR3 DNA reads as TGTGCCAGCCTCGAGGGGGCTGAAGCTTTCTTT. This encodes CASLEGAEAFF.

This clonotype was recorded once. This CDR3 reads CASSLAKTLDTQYF. CDR3 DNA: TGTGCCAGCAGTTTAGCGAAGACGCTAGATACGCAGTATTTT. J is TRBJ2-3 and V is TRBV12-3 or TRBV12-4; no definite D call. V dropped 0 bases and J dropped 5 bases, with 9 bases sitting between them. The CDR3 has 14 residues.

This chain links TRBV6-5 with TRBJ1-6; D gene unclear. CDR3 size: 13 residues. Trimming removed 7 bases from V and 6 bases from J, with 10 bases in between. The germline V gene has CDR1 MNHEY and CDR2 SVGAGI. CDR3 DNA sequence: TGTGCCAGCACGCCTGAACTTAATTCACCCCTCCACTTT. As protein: CASTPELNSPLHF.

This clonotype was detected a few times. This chain links TRBV3-1 with TRBJ1-2; TRBD1 is a possible D gene (6 bases). The CDR3 contains 13 residues. Looked up from germline, CDR1 is LGHDT and CDR2 is YNNKEL (reference sequence). Trimming took 4 bases from V and 6 from J, leaving 12 bases between them. In nucleotides, the CDR3 is TGTGCCAGCAGCCCACAGGGCGGCAATGGCTACACCTTC. Its protein is CASSPQGGNGYTF.

In its sample, this clonotype was seen once. The V and J genes are TRBV4-2 and TRBJ2-3; 9 nucleotides match TRBD1. The CDR3 length is 16 residues. With V trimmed by 4 bases and J by 4 bases, 9 bases remained unmatched. Germline CDR1 and CDR2: LGHNA and YNFKEQ. The DNA for the CDR3 is TGTGCCAGCAGCCGACACCGGGACAGGGATGCAGATACGCAGTATTTT. Protein product: CASSRHRDRDADTQYF.